This T cell receptor beta chain was observed in a study of shared clonotypes between healthy human individuals. The CDR3 is 15 residues long. Germline lookup yields CDR1 SGDLS and CDR2 YYNGEE. With V trimmed by 3 bases and J by 4 bases, 7 bases remained unmatched. The table lists this clone with a few counts. Clones were sequenced by immunoSEQ multiplex PCR, and TCRdb holds only the in-frame ones, with some missing. The sample yields around 2.3 million clones, approximately 95% seen once. The receptor comes from a young man in good health. The V and J genes are TRBV9 and TRBJ2-1, with TRBD2 matching over 7 bases. Material: naive CD4+ T cells sorted from blood. Described subset: CD45RA+ positively selected. CDR3 amino acids: CASSASGFPYNEQFF. Here the CDR3 DNA reads TGTGCCAGCAGCGCTAGCGGATTCCCATACAATGAGCAGTTCTTC.